This TCR beta chain was recorded in a study of T cell repertoires in cytomegalovirus infection. About the research overall: Indications of both CMV infection and matching HLA type were provided by public TCR beta signatures.

The V and J ends lost 2 bases and 2 bases respectively, with 16 bases between them. Germline lookup yields CDR1 MNHEY and CDR2 SMNVEV (reference sequence). This CDR3 has 18 residues. General study findings and limits: Summed frequency of shared TCR beta families picked out CMV carriers who also had the relevant HLA.

One entry per CDR3 protein results from TCRdb running MiXCR on the reads. The sample lists roughly 920,000 distinct CDR3 sequences, around 32% occurring once. Turning to this clonotype: What it recognizes is unknown.

This sequence joins TRBV27 and TRBJ2-6, with D possibly being TRBD2 (7 bases). The source was cultured CD8+ T cells from PBMCs, collected from culture after CMV antigen stimulation. The clonotype originates from a human donor in good health (CMV status not recorded). Some clones in this sample may be carry-over from other donors' samples. The CDR3 nucleotides are TGTGCCAGCAGTTTAAACGGGGGGCACTTAGCTGGGGCCAACGTCCTGACTTTC. It translates to CASSLNGGHLAGANVLTF.